Presented here are 19 T cell receptor beta chains from one specimen sequenced in a study of cytomegalovirus exposure and HLA in healthy donors. In the PCR, 60 Vbeta and 13 Jbeta primers were used. The assay was immunoSEQ multiplex PCR, and TCRdb's table has in-frame clones only and misses some. The sample lists about 190,000 clones, roughly 77% seen once, with 3.1% in the top ten. The material sequenced was PBMCs. These receptors were obtained from a woman in her thirties in good health and CMV-seropositive.

This clone turned up a few times. This chain joins TRBV5-4 and TRBJ1-1; D remains ambiguous. Per the germline V gene, CDR1 is SGHNT and CDR2 is YYREEE (reference sequence). The V end was cut by 0 bases, the J end by 0 bases, with 9 bases between. This CDR3 has 15 amino acids. CDR3 coding DNA: TGTGCCAGCAGCTTGGGTGGGCCCATGAACACTGAAGCTTTCTTT. Protein product: CASSLGGPMNTEAFF.

The chain is built from TRBV5-8 and TRBJ2-1; D is possibly TRBD2 (7 bases). V was shortened by 0 bases and J by 4 bases, with 17 bases between the two germline ends. CDR1 is SGHTS and CDR2 is YDEGEE in the germline V gene. The CDR3 sequence is 17 residues long. CDR3 residues: CASSLVRRGGAYNEQFF. In DNA form, the CDR3 reads TGTGCCAGCAGCTTGGTCAGAAGGGGGGGAGCTTACAATGAGCAGTTCTTC.

The rearrangement links TRBV4-1 to TRBJ2-3; D unclear. Germline V lookup: CDR1 MGHRA, CDR2 YSYEKL. The CDR3 has 14 amino acids. V lost 2 bases and J lost 6, with 12 bases in between. The chain's CDR3 is CASSQIGGADTQYF. Written as DNA, the CDR3 is TGCGCCAGCAGCCAAATCGGTGGTGCGGATACGCAGTATTTT.

To note about this clone: The sample has other DNA sequences that encode this CDR3 too. The chain recombines TRBV27 with TRBJ2-7; the D gene is possibly TRBD2 (6 bases). The V end was cut by 2 bases, the J end by 3 bases, with 8 bases between. Germline V gene lookup returns CDR1 MNHEY and CDR2 SMNVEV (reference sequence). CDR3 length: 13 amino acids. The CDR3 region is CASSLGRSYEQYF. The CDR3 DNA follows: TGTGCCAGCAGTTTAGGGAGGAGCTACGAGCAGTACTTC.

Turning to this clone: One end of the junction fails to match germline, which may point to a read error. The chain combines TRBV7-9 with TRBJ2-7; 9 bases agree with TRBD2. CDR1 SEHNR and CDR2 FQNEAQ come from the germline V gene (reference sequence). The CDR3 is 12 amino acids. CDR3 DNA: TGTTCCAGCAGCTTGGGACTAGCCGGGCAGTACTTC. This translates into CSSSLGLAGQYF. The complete variable domain, with remaining parts taken from reference TRBV7-9 and TRBJ2-7, reads DTGVSQNPRHKITKRGQNVTFRCDPISEHNRLYWYRQTLGQGPEFLTYFQNEAQLEKSRLLSDRFSAERPKGSFSTLEIQRTEQGDSAMYLCSSSLGLAGQYFGPGTRLTVT.

A single count supports this clone. The chain carries TRBV6-4 and TRBJ2-3, with D maybe TRBD1 (7 bases). Germline values: CDR1 MRHNA, CDR2 SNTAGT. Between the trimmed V and J ends, which lost 2 bases and 0 bases, there was a span of 12 bases. CDR3 length: 16 amino acids. For the CDR3, the DNA is TGTGCCAGCAGTGACGGAGGGGGCGCGAGCACAGATACGCAGTATTTT. Residues: CASSDGGGASTDTQYF.

The chain employs TRBV4-2 and TRBJ2-7; 11 bases align to TRBD2. Germline trimming cut 4 bases from V and 0 bases from J; bases unmatched to any gene: 2. The CDR3 length is 15 residues. CDR1 is LGHNA and CDR2 is YNFKEQ in the germline V gene. CDR3 loop: CASSPGLAGSYEQYF. DNA of the CDR3: TGTGCCAGCAGCCCCGGACTAGCGGGCTCCTACGAGCAGTACTTC.

The rearrangement joins TRBV29-1 to TRBJ1-2; no reliable D call. Looked up from germline, CDR1 is SQVTM and CDR2 is ANQGSEA. Trimming took 4 bases from V and 8 from J, leaving 11 bases between them. The CDR3 extends over 11 amino acids. For the CDR3, the DNA is TGCAGCGTTGTGGGCCGACGGGGCTACACCTTC. It codes for CSVVGRRGYTF.

This clone has just a few counts. V gene TRBV15 combines with J gene TRBJ1-4; 9 bases match TRBD1. Trimming cost V 0 bases and J 8 bases; bases outside gene matches: 4. This CDR3 spans 15 amino acids. Germline V gene lookup returns CDR1 LNHNV and CDR2 YYDKDF (reference sequence). As DNA, the CDR3 is TGTGCCACCAGCAGAGAAGGGACAGGGACGGAAAAACTGTTTTTT. Translation: CATSREGTGTEKLFF.

The chain carries TRBV5-6 and TRBJ2-7; a possible D gene is TRBD1 (5 bases). The CDR3 totals 14 residues. Germline V gene sequence: CDR1 SGHDT, CDR2 YYEEEE. The V and J ends lost 4 bases and 0 bases respectively, with 11 bases between them. CDR3 loop: CASSTTGYSYEQYF. DNA for the CDR3: TGTGCCAGCAGCACCACAGGATACTCCTACGAGCAGTACTTC.

This clone was observed a few times. The chain recombines TRBV2 with TRBJ2-7; the match to TRBD1 covers 8 bases. The CDR3 totals 16 residues. V was pared by 4 bases and J by 2 bases, with 10 bases of the junction left unmatched. Germline V gene data show CDR1 as SNHLY and CDR2 as FYNNEI. The CDR3 bases are TGTGCCAGCAGTGCGGCCGACAGGGGCAAAGCCTACGAGCAGTACTTC. It yields the protein CASSAADRGKAYEQYF.

The CDR3 nucleotides are TGCGCCAGCAGCCAAGGGACAGGGAAGATCTACGAGCAGTACTTC. Its protein product is CASSQGTGKIYEQYF. The rearrangement joins TRBV4-1 to TRBJ2-5, with 8 bases matching TRBD1. The better agreement between TRBJ2-7 and the DNA end casts doubt on the J call. The CDR3 has 15 amino acids. Germline V lookup: CDR1 MGHRA, CDR2 YSYEKL.

The V call is TRBV4-1, the J call TRBJ2-7; 8 bases align to TRBD1. There are 16 residues in the CDR3. CDR1 and CDR2 from the germline V gene are MGHRA and YSYEKL. Trimming cost V 1 base and J 8 bases; bases outside gene matches: 13. CDR3 in DNA: TGCGCCAGCAGCCAAGTAACAGGGGGACAGGCTTTGCAGCAGTACTTC. Residues: CASSQVTGGQALQQYF.

Comment on this clone: This same CDR3 is encoded by further DNA sequences in the sample. The chain uses TRBV5-6 and TRBJ1-1; no reliable D call. The CDR3 has 12 amino acids. Germline V lookup: CDR1 SGHDT, CDR2 YYEEEE. Trimming removed 2 bases from V and 1 base from J, with 3 bases in between. The CDR3 DNA reads TGTGCCAGCAGCTTTCAGAACACTGAAGCTTTCTTT. Amino acid sequence: CASSFQNTEAFF.

The V call is TRBV19, the J call TRBJ1-1; D is possibly TRBD1 (6 bases). The CDR3 spans 14 residues. The V end lost 3 bases, the J end lost 0 bases, and 8 bases lay between the germline ends. CDR1 is LNHDA and CDR2 is SQIVND in the germline V gene (reference sequence). In DNA, the CDR3 is TGTGCCAGTAGTATGACAGGACTGAACACTGAAGCTTTCTTT. The encoded protein is CASSMTGLNTEAFF.

The chain employs TRBV10-1 and TRBJ2-1; TRBD2 aligns across 9 bases. In germline, CDR1 is WNHNN, CDR2 SYGVQD (reference sequence). J gave up 1 base and V 0 bases, and 4 bases lay outside the gene matches. This CDR3 region has 17 residues. CDR3 loop: CASSESLAGDSYNEQFF. The CDR3 nucleotides read TGCGCCAGCAGTGAGTCATTAGCGGGAGATTCCTACAATGAGCAGTTCTTC.

The genes are TRBV10-1 and TRBJ2-2; TRBD2 matches 10 bases. Germline V gene data show CDR1 as WNHNN and CDR2 as SYGVQD (reference sequence). V gave up 3 bases and J gave up 1 base; unmatched junction bases: 5. The CDR3 sequence is 17 residues long. The DNA for the CDR3 is TGCGCCAGCAGTGATAGCCTAGCGGGAGAGAACACCGGGGAGCTGTTTTTT. It translates to CASSDSLAGENTGELFF.

The rearrangement joins TRBV6-5 to TRBJ2-7; D possibly corresponds to TRBD1 (5 bases). Trimming shortened V by 2 bases and J by 1 base, and 9 bases separated the two germline ends. The V gene's germline CDR1 is MNHEY and CDR2 SVGAGI. This CDR3 spans 14 amino acids. CDR3 in amino acids: CASSYQGLSYEQYF. In nucleotides, the CDR3 is TGTGCCAGCAGTTACCAGGGCCTTTCCTACGAGCAGTACTTC.

This clone was observed a handful of times. The J gene is TRBJ2-7, the V gene TRBV6-1; TRBD1 aligns across 9 bases. The germline V gene has CDR1 MNHNS and CDR2 SASEGT. Trimming cost V 2 bases and J 4 bases; bases outside gene matches: 6. The CDR3 runs to 15 residues. The CDR3 DNA is TGTGCCAGCAGTGAAAGGACAGGGGAGGGATACGAGCAGTACTTC. Its translation is CASSERTGEGYEQYF.